This T cell receptor beta chain is from a study of blood T cell repertoires in COVID-19. Study context: The study drew acute and convalescent COVID-19 samples from the United States, Italy and Spain. The cDNA or gDNA used as material had been derived from T cells, B-cell-depleted T cells, or PBMCs.

This CDR3 spans 14 amino acids. Germline V lookup: CDR1 MNHEY, CDR2 SVGAGI. V lost 4 bases and J 0 bases, leaving 7 bases between the germline ends. In the study's own analysis: For nucleated cells, counts were estimated from reference gene primer amplification. Sequencing was performed with immunoSEQ multiplex PCR; in TCRdb, only in-frame clones are kept and a portion is missing. V, J and clone size are those of that table, while D and trimming were read from the DNA. The sample yields about 100,000 clones, more than 75% seen once. The clonotype was recovered from a human donor in a cohort sampled during active COVID-19. Source material: peripheral blood. The gene calls are TRBV6-5 and TRBJ1-3; D is uncertain. CDR3 DNA sequence: TGTGCCAGCAGTTCAGGTTTCTCTGGAAACACCATATATTTT. Translating gives CASSSGFSGNTIYF.